The rows below give T cell receptor beta chains drawn from one sample of a study of tumor-infiltrating lymphocytes in localized non-small cell lung cancer. The data were produced by immunoSEQ multiplex PCR, yet TCRdb's version contains in-frame clones alone and is incomplete. Of about 8,900 clones detected, 60% to 80% appear once; the ten largest clones hold 9.4%. Sequencing was performed on uninvolved lung tissue not adjacent to the tumor. The receptors stem from a human donor with non-small cell lung cancer. The CDR3 runs from the conserved cysteine through the conserved F or W. D genes are given only for firm matches. Only part of the rows carry a size: once, few, many, or a class if the clone is expanded.

clone size	V gene	J gene	CDR3 length	D gene	CDR3 protein	CDR3 DNA
NA	TRBV5-1	TRBJ1-1	14	TRBD1	CASSVPGQGAEAFF	TGCGCCAGCAGCGTGCCGGGACAGGGGGCTGAAGCTTTCTTT
NA	TRBV6-5	TRBJ1-3	14	NA	CASSYSSPGNTIYF	TGTGCCAGCAGTTACTCGTCTCCTGGAAACACCATATATTTT
NA	TRBV7-6	TRBJ1-2	16	NA	CASSARCESKTYGYTF	TGTGCCAGCAGCGCACGTTGTGAATCTAAGACCTATGGCTACACCTTC
medium-sized	TRBV7-2	TRBJ2-1	12	NA	CASSSRALDAFF	TGTGCCAGCAGCTCAAGGGCCCTCGACGCGTTCTTC
NA	TRBV5-1	TRBJ2-3	14	NA	CASSLDDSTGTQYF	TGCGCCAGCAGCTTGGACGACTCTACAGGTACGCAGTATTTT
NA	TRBV7-6	TRBJ2-5	12	NA	CASSLEGGTQYF	TGTGCCAGCAGCTTAGAGGGGGGGACCCAGTACTTC
NA	TRBV29-1	TRBJ2-7	15	NA	CSVESPGVSPYEQYF	TGCAGCGTTGAATCCCCGGGAGTCTCCCCCTACGAGCAGTACTTC
NA	TRBV2	TRBJ1-2	15	NA	CASSETGAPDPGYTF	TGTGCCAGCAGTGAGACTGGGGCACCAGATCCTGGCTACACCTTC
medium-sized	TRBV19	TRBJ2-7	8	NA	CALAEQYF	TGTGCCCTAGCCGAGCAGTACTTC
NA	TRBV9	TRBJ1-1	12	NA	CASSVDLGEAFF	TGTGCCAGCAGCGTAGACCTGGGCGAAGCTTTCTTT
NA	TRBV6-1	TRBJ2-5	13	TRBD1	CASREGQGETQYF	TGTGCCAGCAGAGAAGGACAGGGAGAGACCCAGTACTTC
NA	TRBV11-2	TRBJ2-7	14	NA	CASSSGRGAYEQYF	TGTGCCAGCAGCTCGGGACGGGGGGCATACGAGCAGTACTTC
NA	TRBV7-7	TRBJ2-3	14	NA	CASSLNSRTDTQYF	TGTGCCAGCAGCTTAAACAGCCGCACAGATACGCAGTATTTT
medium-sized	TRBV5-1	TRBJ2-3	14	NA	CASSTEPQQDTQYF	TGCGCCAGCAGCACTGAACCCCAGCAAGATACGCAGTATTTT
NA	TRBV5-4	TRBJ2-5	16	TRBD2	CASSLGAGERQETQYF	TGTGCCAGCAGCTTGGGAGCGGGAGAACGGCAAGAGACCCAGTACTTC
NA	TRBV7-2	TRBJ1-1	17	NA	CASSLGIFGGTNTEAFF	TGTGCCAGCAGCTTAGGGATTTTTGGGGGGACGAACACTGAAGCTTTCTTT
NA	TRBV19	TRBJ1-5	16	TRBD1	CASGGQGKPRDQPQHF	TGTGCCAGTGGAGGACAGGGGAAGCCCAGGGATCAGCCCCAGCATTTT
few	TRBV5-1	TRBJ2-7	13	TRBD1	CASSSGTGDEQYF	TGCGCCAGCAGCTCGGGGACAGGGGACGAGCAGTACTTC
NA	TRBV30	TRBJ1-1	11	NA	CAWGGDTEAFF	TGTGCCTGGGGGGGGGACACTGAAGCTTTCTTT
medium-sized	TRBV5-1	TRBJ2-7	14	TRBD2	CASKREGGFGEQYF	TGCGCCAGCAAACGGGAGGGGGGGTTTGGCGAGCAGTACTTC
NA	TRBV4-3	TRBJ2-7	14	NA	CASSLARPGYEQYF	TGCGCCAGCAGCCTTGCCAGACCTGGCTACGAGCAGTACTTC
NA	TRBV7-6	TRBJ1-1	16	TRBD1	CASSLWVRGVDTEAFF	TGTGCCAGCAGCTTATGGGTCAGGGGGGTTGACACTGAAGCTTTCTTT
NA	TRBV7-2	TRBJ2-6	16	NA	CASSPAGLSGANVLTF	TGTGCCAGCAGCCCCGCTGGTCTTTCCGGGGCCAACGTCCTGACTTTC
NA	TRBV6-4	TRBJ1-1	14	TRBD1	CASSANPGQGEAFF	TGTGCCAGCAGTGCTAATCCGGGACAGGGAGAAGCTTTCTTT
NA	TRBV9	TRBJ2-5	11	NA	CASSAGETQYF	TGTGCCAGCAGCGCGGGGGAGACCCAGTACTTC
few	TRBV28	TRBJ2-7	14	TRBD2	CASSLRPPTSGPRF	TGTGCCAGCAGTTTACGCCCCCCGACTAGCGGGCCTCGCTTC
NA	TRBV7-9	TRBJ2-7	14	TRBD1	CASSSGQGAHEQYF	TGTGCCAGCAGCTCCGGACAGGGGGCCCACGAGCAGTACTTC
NA	TRBV28	TRBJ2-4	16	TRBD1	CASSKGATLAKNIQYF	TGTGCCAGCAGTAAGGGGGCCACCCTAGCCAAAAACATTCAGTACTTC
NA	TRBV7-6	TRBJ2-7	14	NA	CASSLADGDYEQYF	TGTGCCAGCAGCTTAGCAGACGGGGACTACGAGCAGTACTTC
few	TRBV7-2	TRBJ2-5	14	NA	CASSFQGGRETQYF	TGTGCCAGCAGCTTTCAGGGGGGAAGGGAGACCCAGTACTTC
NA	TRBV7-2	TRBJ1-1	14	TRBD1	CASSSRMTGAGAFF	TGTGCCAGCAGCTCCCGGATGACAGGGGCCGGAGCTTTCTTT
medium-sized	TRBV7-2	TRBJ2-7	15	TRBD1	CASRNPGQGTYEQYF	TGTGCCAGCAGGAATCCGGGACAGGGGACCTACGAGCAGTACTTC
NA	TRBV11-3	TRBJ2-5	15	TRBD2	CASGAGVGAAETQYF	TGTGCCAGCGGGGCGGGGGTCGGAGCAGCGGAGACCCAGTACTTC
NA	TRBV11-2	TRBJ2-7	15	TRBD1	CASSFVRQGAYEQYF	TGTGCCAGCAGCTTTGTTCGACAGGGGGCTTACGAGCAGTACTTC
once	TRBV19	TRBJ2-1	12	TRBD1	CARDRVRNEQFF	TGTGCTCGAGACAGGGTTCGGAATGAGCAGTTCTTC
NA	TRBV28	TRBJ2-1	12	NA	CASSFSPREQFF	TGTGCCAGCAGCTTTTCTCCGCGGGAGCAGTTCTTC
NA	TRBV11-2	TRBJ2-6	16	NA	CASSLASIPGANVLTF	TGTGCCAGCAGCTTGGCCTCAATACCTGGGGCCAACGTCCTGACTTTC
NA	TRBV6-5	TRBJ2-3	14	NA	CASSLQASTDTQYF	TGTGCCAGCTCACTCCAAGCTAGCACAGATACGCAGTATTTT
few	TRBV25-1	TRBJ2-7	14	NA	CASSNRDVAYEQYF	TGTGCCAGCTCGAACCGGGACGTAGCCTACGAGCAGTACTTC
NA	TRBV9	TRBJ2-3	18	NA	CASSSQGRMRPSTDTQYF	TGTGCCAGCAGCTCCCAGGGGAGGATGCGGCCTAGCACAGATACGCAGTATTTT
NA	TRBV7-2	TRBJ2-7	16	TRBD1	CASSSLAGQGIYEQYF	TGTGCCAGCAGCTCTTTGGCGGGACAGGGGATCTACGAGCAGTACTTC
NA	TRBV9	TRBJ2-3	16	TRBD2	CASSASGRARTDTQYF	TGTGCCAGCAGCGCCAGCGGGAGGGCACGCACAGATACGCAGTATTTT
NA	TRBV10-3	TRBJ2-4	13	NA	CASHSGVEDIQYF	TGTGCCAGCCACTCAGGTGTTGAAGACATTCAGTACTTC
NA	TRBV29-1	TRBJ1-5	13	NA	CSVRDNSNQPQHF	TGCAGCGTCAGAGACAATAGCAATCAGCCCCAGCATTTT
NA	TRBV18	TRBJ2-7	16	NA	CASSPPGKGLLYEQYF	TGTGCCAGCTCACCACCGGGGAAGGGACTTCTCTACGAGCAGTACTTC
few	TRBV7-3	TRBJ2-2	15	NA	CASSAASSSGGELFF	TGTGCCAGCAGCGCAGCATCTAGCAGTGGCGGGGAGCTGTTTTTT
medium-sized	TRBV6-4	TRBJ1-5	13	NA	CASSLSVNQPQHF	TGTGCCAGCAGTCTCTCAGTAAATCAGCCCCAGCATTTT